The subject of this entry is one TCR beta chain. Its matching antigen is unknown. This specimen comes from a study of cytomegalovirus exposure and HLA in healthy donors. V dropped 7 bases and J dropped 7; count of bases not matched to a gene: 7. CDR1 SQVTM and CDR2 ANQGSEA come from the germline V gene. CDR3 length: 12 residues. The data were produced by immunoSEQ multiplex PCR, yet TCRdb's version contains in-frame clones alone and is incomplete. Of approximately 160,000 clones listed, 86% were seen once; the top ten hold 5.5% to 6%. Points from the study as a whole: Reportedly, diagnosis of cytomegalovirus status by the classifier showed high specificity and sensitivity.

This receptor was obtained from a woman aged 30 to 39 in good health and CMV-seronegative. Material for sequencing was PBMCs. The rearrangement joins TRBV29-1 to TRBJ1-2; 9 nucleotides match TRBD1. CDR3 region: CSADRGEGGYTF. The CDR3, as DNA: TGCAGCGCGGACAGGGGTGAAGGTGGCTACACCTTC.